Below, 9 T cell receptor beta chains from the same sample are listed, as sequenced in a study of blood T cell repertoires in COVID-19. Using immunoSEQ multiplex PCR, the repertoire was profiled, and TCRdb retains in-frame clones only, with some absent. The data hold 150,000 to 200,000 clones, with roughly four fifths observed a single time. Sequencing was done on a sample of peripheral blood. The receptors shown here come from a human donor in a cohort sampled during active COVID-19.

The chain joins TRBV2 to TRBJ2-3; D gene ambiguous. Between the trimmed V and J ends, which lost 6 bases and 0 bases, there was a span of 13 bases. The CDR3 has 15 residues. Germline values: CDR1 SNHLY, CDR2 FYNNEI. The CDR3: CASREVGISTDTQYF. CDR3 DNA: TGTGCCAGCAGAGAGGTAGGAATAAGCACAGATACGCAGTATTTT.

The chain carries TRBV9 and TRBJ1-2; 9 nucleotides line up with TRBD1. Per the germline V gene, CDR1 is SGDLS and CDR2 is YYNGEE. The CDR3 is made up of 17 amino acids. J gave up 5 bases and V 4 bases, and 15 bases lay outside the gene matches. DNA of the CDR3: TGTGCCAGCAGCCCCACCGGGACAGGGTCCTCCCCTTATGGCTACACCTTC. Amino acids: CASSPTGTGSSPYGYTF. The full variable domain, its missing parts supplied by reference TRBV9 and TRBJ1-2, is DSGVTQTPKHLITATGQRVTLRCSPRSGDLSVYWYQQSLDQGLQFLIQYYNGEERAKGNILERFSAQQFPDLHSELNLSSLELGDSALYFCASSPTGTGSSPYGYTFGSGTRLTVV.

This clone was counted only a few times. The gene calls are TRBV4-3 and TRBJ1-4; possibly TRBD1 for D (5 bases). CDR3 size: 18 residues. V was cut by 4 bases and J by 8 bases, with 26 bases left in between. Looked up from germline, CDR1 is LGHNA and CDR2 is YSLEER. In DNA, the CDR3 is TGCGCCAGCAGCCGCGGCCGTCAGGGAGGCGGGGTAGGGGAAAAACTGTTTTTT. Residues: CASSRGRQGGGVGEKLFF.

The chain carries TRBV18 and TRBJ2-1, with 8 nucleotides matching TRBD2. Per germline, CDR1 KGHSH and CDR2 LQKENI. The V segment lost 1 base and the J segment 3 bases; nucleotides outside the gene matches: 2. The CDR3 is 15 amino acids. The CDR3 reads CASSPQAGGYNEQFF. Here the CDR3 DNA reads TGTGCCAGCTCACCACAGGCGGGGGGCTACAATGAGCAGTTCTTC.

This clone came up once. The V call is TRBV19, the J call TRBJ2-5; no firm D call. V was clipped by 3 bases and J by 0 bases, with 5 bases between them. Germline assignment: CDR1 LNHDA and CDR2 SQIVND (reference sequence). The CDR3 spans 13 residues. In DNA form, the CDR3 reads TGTGCCAGTAGTATGGAGTACCAAGAGACCCAGTACTTC. Its translation: CASSMEYQETQYF.

The J gene is TRBJ2-1, the V gene TRBV19; TRBD2 aligns across 8 bases. This CDR3 spans 15 amino acids. The J segment lost 11 bases and the V segment lost 3 bases, leaving 12 bases of the junction unmatched. Germline-derived CDR1 and CDR2 are LNHDA and SQIVND (reference sequence). This chain's CDR3 is CASSIGAGGIQKQFF. DNA of the CDR3: TGTGCCAGTAGTATCGGGGCGGGGGGTATACAAAAGCAGTTCTTC.

This clone was seen more than once but under ten times. The CDR3 DNA sequence: TGTGCCAGCAGCTTCCCGGGAGGGGTGGCTTTCTTT. Translated: CASSFPGGVAFF. J is TRBJ1-1 and V is TRBV11-2; TRBD1 is a possible D gene (5 bases). Deletions cut 3 bases from V and 11 bases from J, with 13 bases between. Germline CDR1 is SGHAT and CDR2 is FQNNGV. The CDR3 runs to 12 residues.

The chain joins TRBV27 to TRBJ2-2, with D perhaps TRBD2 (6 bases). Germline V gene lookup returns CDR1 MNHEY and CDR2 SMNVEV (reference sequence). Trimming took 1 base from V and 2 from J, leaving 8 bases between them. This CDR3 spans 15 amino acids. CDR3 nucleotide sequence: TGTGCCAGCAGTTTATGGGGAGGTAACACCGGGGAGCTGTTTTTT. Translation: CASSLWGGNTGELFF.

The chain joins TRBV4-3 to TRBJ1-2; TRBD1 agrees at 9 bases. The length of the CDR3 is 14 residues. Germline V gene sequence: CDR1 LGHNA, CDR2 YSLEER. Trimming at V came to 8 bases and at J to 2 bases, leaving 6 bases not matched to a gene. The CDR3 DNA reads TGCGCCAGCGGACCTGGACAGGGGAACTATGGCTACACCTTC. This translates into CASGPGQGNYGYTF.